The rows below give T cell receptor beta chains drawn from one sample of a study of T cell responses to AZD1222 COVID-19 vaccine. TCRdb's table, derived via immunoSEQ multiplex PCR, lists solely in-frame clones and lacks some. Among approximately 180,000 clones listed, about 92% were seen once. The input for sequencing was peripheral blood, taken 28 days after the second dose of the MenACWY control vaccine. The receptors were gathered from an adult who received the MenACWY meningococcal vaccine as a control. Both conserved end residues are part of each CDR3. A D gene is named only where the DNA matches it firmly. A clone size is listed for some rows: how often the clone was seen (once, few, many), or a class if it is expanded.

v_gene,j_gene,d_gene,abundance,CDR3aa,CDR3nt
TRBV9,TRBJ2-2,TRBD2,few,CASSVPIAGGSTGELFF,TGTGCCAGCAGCGTCCCTATCGCGGGAGGGAGCACCGGGGAGCTGTTTTTT
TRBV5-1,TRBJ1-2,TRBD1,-,CASSFRQGPGQNNYGYTF,TGCGCCAGCAGCTTCCGACAGGGGCCGGGACAAAATAACTATGGCTACACCTTC
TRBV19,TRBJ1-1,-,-,CASSKPQGFPPAPNTEAFF,TGTGCCAGTAGTAAGCCCCAGGGTTTTCCTCCCGCCCCGAACACTGAAGCTTTCTTT
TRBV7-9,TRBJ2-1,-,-,CASSLRGSTSRKLYNEQFF,TGTGCCAGCAGCTTAAGGGGGTCCACATCTCGCAAACTTTACAATGAGCAGTTCTTC
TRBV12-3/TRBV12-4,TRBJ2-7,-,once,CASSGTTLREQYF,TGTGCCAGTTCCGGGACAACGCTAAGAGAGCAGTACTTC
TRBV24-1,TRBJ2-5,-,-,CATSLRRETQYF,TGTGCCACCAGTCTCAGGAGGGAGACCCAGTACTTC
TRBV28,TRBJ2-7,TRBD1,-,CASSLRTGFYEQYF,TGTGCCAGCAGTCTAAGGACAGGGTTCTACGAGCAGTACTTC
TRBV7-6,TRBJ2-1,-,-,CASSPFRGEQFF,TGTGCCAGCAGCCCGTTTCGGGGTGAGCAGTTCTTC
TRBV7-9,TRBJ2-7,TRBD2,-,CASSETSAPYYEQYF,TGTGCCAGCAGCGAGACTAGCGCCCCTTACTACGAGCAGTACTTC
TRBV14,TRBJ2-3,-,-,CASSPGDYPRSPDTQYF,TGTGCCAGCAGCCCAGGGGACTATCCTCGGAGCCCAGATACGCAGTATTTT
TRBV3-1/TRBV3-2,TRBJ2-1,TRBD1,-,CASSQSDRNNEQFF,TGTGCCAGCAGCCAGTCGGACAGGAACAATGAGCAGTTCTTC
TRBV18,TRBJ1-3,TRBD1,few,CASSPSLQGIVGNTIYF,TGTGCCAGCTCACCATCTCTACAGGGGATCGTTGGAAACACCATATATTTT
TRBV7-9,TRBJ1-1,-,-,CASSLVRQNTEAFF,TGTGCCAGCAGCTTAGTCAGACAGAACACTGAAGCTTTCTTT
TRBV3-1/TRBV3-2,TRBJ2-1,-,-,CASSQSGSYNEQFF,TGTGCCAGCAGCCAGAGCGGGTCCTACAATGAGCAGTTCTTC
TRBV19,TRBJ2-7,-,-,CASSILPAYEQYF,TGTGCCAGTAGTATTCTCCCGGCCTACGAGCAGTACTTC
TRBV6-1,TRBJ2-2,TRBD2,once,CASSSSGSHTGELFF,TGTGCCAGCAGTTCTAGCGGGAGTCACACCGGGGAGCTGTTTTTT
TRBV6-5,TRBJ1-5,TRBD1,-,CASIRDRGHQPQHF,TGTGCCAGCATCCGGGACAGGGGCCATCAGCCCCAGCATTTT
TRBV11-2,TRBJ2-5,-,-,CASSAQTAWTQYF,TGTGCCAGCAGCGCCCAGACGGCTTGGACCCAGTACTTC
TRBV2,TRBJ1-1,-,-,CASSEGGGTEAFF,TGTGCCAGCAGTGAGGGGGGCGGGACTGAAGCTTTCTTT
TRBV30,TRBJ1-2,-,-,CAWTPEPGKGYTF,TGTGCCTGGACCCCTGAGCCGGGCAAGGGCTACACCTTC
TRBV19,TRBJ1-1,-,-,CASSQTVNTEAFF,TGTGCCAGTAGTCAGACGGTGAACACTGAAGCTTTCTTT
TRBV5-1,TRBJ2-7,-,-,CAGPHRSYEQYF,TGCGCCGGCCCCCACAGGTCCTACGAGCAGTACTTC
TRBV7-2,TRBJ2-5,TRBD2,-,CASSLRGRAGETQYF,TGTGCCAGCAGCTTACGCGGGAGGGCGGGGGAGACCCAGTACTTC
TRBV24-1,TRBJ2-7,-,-,CATSDAGTYEQYF,TGTGCCACCAGTGATGCTGGGACTTACGAGCAGTACTTC
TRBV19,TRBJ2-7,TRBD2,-,CASSIGPAGATGYEQYF,TGTGCCAGTAGTATAGGCCCAGCGGGAGCCACCGGGTACGAGCAGTACTTC
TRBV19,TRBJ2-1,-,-,CASSIEGLAVSSYNEQFF,TGTGCCAGTAGTATAGAGGGGCTAGCAGTAAGCTCCTACAATGAGCAGTTCTTC
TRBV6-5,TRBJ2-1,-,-,CASSRGPYNEQFF,TGTGCCAGCAGTAGAGGACCCTACAATGAGCAGTTCTTC